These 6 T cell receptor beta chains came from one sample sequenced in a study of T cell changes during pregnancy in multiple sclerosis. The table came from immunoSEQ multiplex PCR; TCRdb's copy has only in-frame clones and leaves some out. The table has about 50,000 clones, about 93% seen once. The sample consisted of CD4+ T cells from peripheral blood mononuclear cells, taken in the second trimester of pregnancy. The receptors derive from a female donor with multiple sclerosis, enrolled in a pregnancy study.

The CDR3 region is CSVGTGLGSGNTIYF. The CDR3 DNA reads as TGCAGCGTGGGGACAGGTCTCGGCTCTGGAAACACCATATATTTT. The chain has TRBV29-1 and TRBJ1-3, with 8 nucleotides matching TRBD1. Losses at the gene ends were 6 bases for V and 0 bases for J; bases not matched to a gene: 7. There are 15 residues in the CDR3. Germline V gives CDR1 SQVTM, CDR2 ANQGSEA.

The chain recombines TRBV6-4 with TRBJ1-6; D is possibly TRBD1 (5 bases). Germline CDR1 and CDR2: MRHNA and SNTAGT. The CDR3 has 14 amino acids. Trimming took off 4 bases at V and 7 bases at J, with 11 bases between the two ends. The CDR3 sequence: CASSANPGNSPLHF. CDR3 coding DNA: TGTGCCAGCAGTGCAAACCCAGGGAATTCACCCCTCCACTTT.

The CDR3 DNA reads TGTGCCACCAACCTAGGACAGGGACCCACTGAAGCTTTCTTT. Translation: CATNLGQGPTEAFF. The V call is TRBV19, the J call TRBJ1-1; TRBD1 aligns across 8 bases. The CDR3 consists of 14 residues. Germline-derived CDR1 and CDR2 are LNHDA and SQIVND (reference sequence). V was pared by 10 bases and J by 4 bases, with 11 bases of the junction left unmatched.

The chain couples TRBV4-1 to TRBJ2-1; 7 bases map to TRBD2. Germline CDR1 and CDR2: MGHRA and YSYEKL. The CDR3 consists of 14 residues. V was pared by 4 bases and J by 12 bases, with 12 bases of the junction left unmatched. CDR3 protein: CASSREGPLRGQFF. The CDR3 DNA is TGCGCCAGCAGCCGGGAGGGGCCGCTCCGGGGGCAGTTCTTC.

CDR3: CAWGSGGSNYGYTF. CDR3 sequence (DNA): TGTGCCTGGGGGAGCGGTGGCTCTAACTATGGCTACACCTTC. J is TRBJ1-2 and V is TRBV30; no reliable D call. Germline CDR1 and CDR2: GTSNPN and SVGIG (reference sequence). The CDR3 consists of 14 residues. The V end was cut by 5 bases, the J end by 0 bases, with 13 bases between.

The CDR3 DNA is TGTGCCAGCAGGCTTCTTTCGGACAGGGCTCGGGAGCCCCAGCATTTT. It is translated as CASRLLSDRAREPQHF. The genes are TRBV28 and TRBJ1-5; 8 bases match TRBD1. V dropped 6 bases and J dropped 8; count of bases not matched to a gene: 15. The CDR3 spans 16 residues. Germline CDR1 and CDR2: MDHEN and SYDVKM.